This T cell receptor (beta chain) was found in a study of technical replicates of blood from a handful of donors. Trimming took 2 bases from V and 1 from J, leaving 6 bases between them. CDR1 and CDR2 (germline): SGHAT, FQNNGV. CDR3 length: 13 amino acids. Sequencing was performed with immunoSEQ multiplex PCR; in TCRdb, only in-frame clones are kept and a portion is missing. The sample has around 60,000 clones, almost 95% seen once. The receptor was derived from a human donor in good health. Some clones in this sample may be carry-over from other donors' samples. Sequenced material: PBMCs. The genes are TRBV11-2 and TRBJ2-7, with D unclear. In DNA form, the CDR3 reads TGTGCCAGCAGCTTATCAGGATCCTACGAGCAGTACTTC. Translating it yields CASSLSGSYEQYF. Together with reference TRBV11-2 and TRBJ2-7, the CDR3 gives the full variable domain: EAGVAQSPRYKIIEKRQSVAFWCNPISGHATLYWYQQILGQGPKLLIQFQNNGVVDDSQLPKDRFSAERLKGVDSTLKIQPAKLEDSAVYLCASSLSGSYEQYFGPGTRLTVT.